The next 10 T cell receptor beta chains were all read from a single sample in a study of T-cell reconstitution after alpha-beta-depleted transplantation in children. Unique molecular identifiers were used in preparing the TCRbeta library. Using its own MiXCR run on the PCR reads, TCRdb lists one record per CDR3 protein. The table has about 110,000 distinct CDR3 sequences, about a tenth seen once. The input for sequencing was PBMCs from the stem cell graft donor, taken from the stem cell graft. The receptor set was obtained from a human donor who donated a stem cell graft to a child with acute lymphoblastic leukemia.

CDR3 loop: CASSLRLVQGSGANVLTF. In nucleotides, the CDR3 is TGTGCCAGCAGCTTACGTCTCGTTCAGGGCTCTGGGGCCAACGTCCTGACTTTC. The rearrangement uses TRBV11-2 and TRBJ2-6, with D tentatively TRBD1 (5 bases). CDR3 length: 18 amino acids. With 2 bases removed from V and 0 bases from J, the gap between germline ends came to 14 bases. The germline V gene encodes CDR1 SGHAT and CDR2 FQNNGV.

There are many counts of this clonotype. This rearrangement joins TRBV12-5 to TRBJ2-2; weak D call: TRBD1 (6 bases). V shed 5 bases and J shed 2 bases, with 15 bases lying between them. This CDR3 has 16 amino acids. Germline V gene lookup returns CDR1 LGHNT and CDR2 FRNRAP. CDR3 in amino acids: CASGPGDKGNTGELFF. CDR3 sequence (DNA): TGTGCTAGTGGTCCCGGGGACAAGGGAAACACCGGGGAGCTGTTTTTT.

In its sample, this clonotype was seen many times. The chain combines TRBV5-5 with TRBJ1-2; D remains ambiguous. The CDR3 has 14 amino acids. Trimming took 6 bases from V and 3 from J, leaving 15 bases between them. Looked up from germline, CDR1 is SGHKS and CDR2 is YYEKEE (reference sequence). Here the CDR3 reads CASTRLLRDYGYTF. In DNA form, the CDR3 reads TGTGCCAGCACCAGACTCCTAAGGGACTATGGCTACACCTTC.

This clonotype was found many times. The rearrangement joins TRBV12-3 or TRBV12-4 to TRBJ2-1; D gene ambiguous. Trimming took off 5 bases at V and 0 bases at J, with 11 bases between the two ends. The CDR3 has 15 residues. CDR3 sequence reads: CASSRALSSYNEQFF. The DNA for the CDR3 is TGTGCCAGCAGTAGAGCGCTTAGCTCCTACAATGAGCAGTTCTTC.

This clonotype was seen ten or more times. The chain carries TRBV7-2 and TRBJ1-5; D not certain. With 2 bases removed from V and 2 bases from J, the gap between germline ends came to 7 bases. CDR1 is SGHTA and CDR2 is FQGNSA in the germline V gene. This CDR3 comprises 14 residues. The DNA for the CDR3 is TGTGCCAGCAGCTTACGGGGAGGCAATCAGCCCCAGCATTTT. This codes for CASSLRGGNQPQHF.

This clonotype has a count of ten or more. J is TRBJ1-2 and V is TRBV25-1, with 7 bases matching TRBD1. CDR3 length equals 13 residues. Per the germline V gene, CDR1 is MGHDK and CDR2 is SYGVNS. J gave up 9 bases and V 2 bases, and 6 bases lay outside the gene matches. This CDR3 is CASSERKGASYTF. The CDR3 DNA reads as TGTGCCAGCAGTGAAAGGAAGGGGGCGAGCTACACCTTC.

This clonotype was observed many times. The chain is built from TRBV6-6 and TRBJ1-1; D unresolved. This CDR3 comprises 9 residues. Trimming took off 6 bases at V and 4 bases at J, with 0 bases between the two ends. Germline-derived CDR1 and CDR2 are MNHNY and SVGAGI (reference sequence). CDR3 nucleotides: TGTGCCAGCAGCACTGAAGCTTTCTTT. Translated, it gives CASSTEAFF.

This clonotype was counted many times. This CDR3 is CASSFSTWTSGSSYEQYF. CDR3 coding DNA: TGTGCCAGCAGTTTCTCAACTTGGACTAGCGGGAGCTCCTACGAGCAGTACTTC. The chain recombines TRBV28 with TRBJ2-7; TRBD2 aligns across 13 bases. Trimming removed 3 bases from V and 0 bases from J; junction bases left unmatched: 8. Germline CDR1 is MDHEN and CDR2 is SYDVKM. This CDR3 region has 18 residues. The full variable domain, in which reference TRBV28 and TRBJ2-7 provide the parts outside the CDR3, is DVKVTQSSRYLVKRTGEKVFLECVQDMDHENMFWYRQDPGLGLRLIYFSYDVKMKEKGDIPEGYSVSREKKERFSLILESASTNQTSMYLCASSFSTWTSGSSYEQYFGPGTRLTVT.

In the case of this clonotype: A much larger clone is a single base away; this may be a read error. CDR3 in DNA: TGTGCCAGCAGCTTAGCAGGGATGTCCGGGGTTCACTACGAGCAGTACTTC. Translated, it gives CASSLAGMSGVHYEQYF. This rearrangement joins TRBV7-2 to TRBJ2-7; a possible D gene is TRBD2 (5 bases). Germline values: CDR1 SGHTA, CDR2 FQGNSA. The CDR3 loop spans 17 amino acids. V lost 0 bases and J 3 bases, leaving 18 bases between the germline ends.

In its sample, this clonotype was seen many times. J is TRBJ1-1 and V is TRBV19; 8 nucleotides agree with TRBD1. Germline V lookup: CDR1 LNHDA, CDR2 SQIVND (reference sequence). This CDR3 region has 14 residues. V shed 8 bases, J shed 4 bases, and the junction held 9 bases outside the gene matches. DNA of the CDR3: TGTGCCAGTCACAGGGGGGATTGGAGCACTGAAGCTTTCTTT. Translated: CASHRGDWSTEAFF.